This record looks at one TCR beta chain sequence and its context. Its antigen is still unknown. The data were obtained in a study of T-cell memory formation after mild COVID-19. As for the study in general: Largely, the TCR clusters proved donor specific. General study findings and limits: Clones shrinking between day 15 and 85 showed a balanced CD4/CD8 split, and those that grew later tilted toward CD4+.

Germline loops: CDR1 MNHEY, CDR2 SVGAGI. The CDR3 totals 15 residues. J lost 4 bases, V lost 6 bases, and 8 bases had no gene match. TCRdb reanalysed the 5' RACE reads using MiXCR and keeps one entry per CDR3 protein. The table has around 470,000 distinct CDR3 sequences, 20% seen once. This sequence originates from an adult woman who had mild COVID-19 (a few samples of this study predate the infection). Cell type and time point are not known. The chain has TRBV6-5 and TRBJ2-2, with TRBD2 matching 7 bases. What was sequenced was PBMCs or a T cell subset sorted from them (not recorded which). CDR3 DNA sequence: TGTGCCAGCAGATCACTAGCGAAAGGCACCGGGGAGCTGTTTTTT. It codes for CASRSLAKGTGELFF.